The 3 T cell receptor beta chains below were found in one sample sequenced in a study of cytomegalovirus exposure and HLA in healthy donors (dated by TCRdb to about 2017). Library preparation employed the immunoSEQ multiplex PCR assay. The multiplex PCR relied on a mix of 60 forward primers for TCR Vbeta segments and 13 reverse primers for TCR Jbeta segments. This immuneACCESS table, as held by TCRdb, lists in-frame sequences with V and J called but not all clones. Of the missing ones, under half trace to an unresolved V gene in checked studies; the others have no known cause. The sample contains roughly 180,000 clones, 80% of them found a single time. In total, the top ten clones hold 6% to 7.5% of the sample. Sequenced material: PBMCs. Receptors were obtained from a young man in good health and CMV-seropositive.

This clone was seen a few times. The gene calls are TRBV6-5 and TRBJ2-7, with 9 nucleotides matching TRBD1. The germline V gene has CDR1 MNHEY and CDR2 SVGAGI. CDR3 size: 14 residues. The trim removed 6 bases at V and 2 bases at J, leaving 5 bases unmatched. The CDR3 sequence: CASSGGDRAYEQYF. CDR3 nucleotides: TGTGCCAGCAGCGGAGGGGACAGGGCCTACGAGCAGTACTTC.

This sequence joins TRBV10-3 and TRBJ2-1; D might be TRBD1 (6 bases). With 6 bases removed from V and 4 bases from J, the gap between germline ends came to 16 bases. From germline, CDR1 is ENHRY and CDR2 SYGVKD. The CDR3 is 15 residues long. The CDR3 loop reads CAIRIPGTLYNEQFF. The CDR3 DNA reads as TGTGCCATCAGGATCCCGGGGACATTGTACAATGAGCAGTTCTTC.

CDR3 nucleotides: TGCGCCAGCAGTGCGGACAGGGGAATGTGGTACGAGCAGTACTTC. Protein product: CASSADRGMWYEQYF. J is TRBJ2-7 and V is TRBV10-1; TRBD1 aligns across 9 bases. The germline gives CDR1 WNHNN, CDR2 SYGVQD (reference sequence). The CDR3 covers 15 residues. V trimming: 4 bases; J trimming: 4 bases; junction bases outside the gene matches: 8.